This T cell receptor beta chain was identified during a study of T-cell reconstitution after alpha-beta-depleted transplantation in children. Germline V lookup: CDR1 SGDLS, CDR2 YYNGEE. V was pared by 0 bases and J by 1 base, with 6 bases between. This CDR3 is 14 amino acids long. The TCRbeta library was prepared with unique molecular identifiers. MiXCR, run by TCRdb on the PCR reads, gives a single entry per CDR3 protein. The sample lists around 450,000 distinct CDR3 sequences; roughly 15% were seen once. Findings of the study overall: One year post-transplant, T-cell counts and diversity were largely derived from T cells produced anew. About two months after transplant, alpha-beta T cells reportedly came from several hundred expanded graft clones. The study traced high day-60 TCRbeta diversity in some patients to surviving recipient T cells and thymic progenitors.

This clonotype was counted many times. The antigen is unknown. Sequenced here: PBMCs, mostly from graft donor cells, sampled 360 days after TCRalphabeta/CD19-depleted stem cell transplant. The clonotype was recovered from a boy under three years old who had a stem cell transplant for Wiskott-Aldrich syndrome, so the T cells may come from the graft donor. V gene TRBV9 combines with J gene TRBJ2-3, with D uncertain. The CDR3 DNA follows: TGTGCCAGCAGCGTAGGGATCCGCACAGATACGCAGTATTTT. Protein product: CASSVGIRTDTQYF.